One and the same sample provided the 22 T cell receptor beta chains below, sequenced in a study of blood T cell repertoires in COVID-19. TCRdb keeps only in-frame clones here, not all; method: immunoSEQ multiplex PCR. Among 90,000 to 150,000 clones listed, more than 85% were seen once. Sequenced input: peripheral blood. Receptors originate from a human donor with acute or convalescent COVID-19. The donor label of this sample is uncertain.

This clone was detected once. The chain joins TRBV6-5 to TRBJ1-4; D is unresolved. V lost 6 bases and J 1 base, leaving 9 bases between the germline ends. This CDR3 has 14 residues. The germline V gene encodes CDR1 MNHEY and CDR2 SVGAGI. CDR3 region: CASSLSRTNEKLFF. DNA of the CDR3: TGTGCCAGCAGCCTTAGTAGAACTAATGAAAAACTGTTTTTT.

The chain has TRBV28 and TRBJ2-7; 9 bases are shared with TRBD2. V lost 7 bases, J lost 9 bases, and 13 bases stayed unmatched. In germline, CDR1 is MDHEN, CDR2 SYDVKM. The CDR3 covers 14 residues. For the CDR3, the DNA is TGTGCCAGCACCGTAGCGGGAGTCTTCCCCGGGCAGTACTTC. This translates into CASTVAGVFPGQYF.

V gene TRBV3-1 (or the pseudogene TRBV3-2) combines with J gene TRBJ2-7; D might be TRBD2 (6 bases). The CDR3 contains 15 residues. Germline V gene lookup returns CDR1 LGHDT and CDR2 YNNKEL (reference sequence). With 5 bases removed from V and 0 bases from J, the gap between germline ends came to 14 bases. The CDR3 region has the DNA TGTGCCAGCAGCACCTGGGACTCGAGCTCCTACGAGCAGTACTTC. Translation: CASSTWDSSSYEQYF.

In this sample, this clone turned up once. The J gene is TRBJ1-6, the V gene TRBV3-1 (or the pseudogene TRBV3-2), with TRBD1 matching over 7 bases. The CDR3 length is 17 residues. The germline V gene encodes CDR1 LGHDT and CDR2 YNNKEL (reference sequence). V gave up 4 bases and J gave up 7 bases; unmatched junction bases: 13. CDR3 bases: TGTGCCAGCAGCCTTAACCCGACAGGGAGAGTGAATTCACCCCTCCACTTT. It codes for CASSLNPTGRVNSPLHF.

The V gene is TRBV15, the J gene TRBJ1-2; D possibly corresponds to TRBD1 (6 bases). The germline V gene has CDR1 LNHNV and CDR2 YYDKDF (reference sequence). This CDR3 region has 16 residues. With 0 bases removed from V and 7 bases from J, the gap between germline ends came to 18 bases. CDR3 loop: CATSRDLTDRGFGYTF. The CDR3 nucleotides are TGTGCCACCAGCAGAGATTTGACGGATAGGGGGTTTGGCTACACCTTC.

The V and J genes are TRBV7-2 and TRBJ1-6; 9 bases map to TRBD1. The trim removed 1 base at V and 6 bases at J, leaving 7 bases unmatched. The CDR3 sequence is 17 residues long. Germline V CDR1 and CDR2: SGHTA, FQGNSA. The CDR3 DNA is TGTGCCAGCAGCTTAGTACCCCCGGGACAGGGTAATTCACCCCTCCACTTT. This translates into CASSLVPPGQGNSPLHF.

The chain's CDR3 is CASSQSSRDRANYGYTF. CDR3 coding DNA: TGTGCCAGCAGCCAAAGCTCCCGTGACAGGGCCAACTATGGCTACACCTTC. The chain is built from TRBV3-1 (or the pseudogene TRBV3-2) and TRBJ1-2; 7 bases are shared with TRBD1. Unmatched junction bases numbered 11, after V lost 2 bases and J lost 2 bases. Germline CDR1 LGHDT, CDR2 YNNKEL (reference sequence). The CDR3 has 17 residues.

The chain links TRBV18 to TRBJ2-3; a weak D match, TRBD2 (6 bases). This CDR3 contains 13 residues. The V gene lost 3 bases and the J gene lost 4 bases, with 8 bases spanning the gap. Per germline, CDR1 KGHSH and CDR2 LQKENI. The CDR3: CASSPEGPDTQYF. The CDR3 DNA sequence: TGTGCCAGCTCACCGGAGGGTCCAGATACGCAGTATTTT.

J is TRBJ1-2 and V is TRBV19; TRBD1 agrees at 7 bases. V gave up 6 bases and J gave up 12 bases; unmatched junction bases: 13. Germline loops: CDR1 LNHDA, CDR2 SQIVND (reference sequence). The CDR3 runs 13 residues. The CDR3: CASSPTGLRVNTF. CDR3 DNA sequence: TGTGCCAGTAGCCCGACAGGGCTCCGGGTCAACACCTTC. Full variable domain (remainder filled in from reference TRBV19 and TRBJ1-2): DGGITQSPKYLFRKEGQNVTLSCEQNLNHDAMYWYRQDPGQGLRLIYYSQIVNDFQKGDIAEGYSVSREKKESFPLTVTSAQKNPTAFYLCASSPTGLRVNTFGSGTRLTVV.

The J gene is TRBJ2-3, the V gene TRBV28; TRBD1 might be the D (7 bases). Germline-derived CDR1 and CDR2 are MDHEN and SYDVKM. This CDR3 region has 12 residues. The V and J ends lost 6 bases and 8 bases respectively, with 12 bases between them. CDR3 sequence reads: CASRVQGGTQYF. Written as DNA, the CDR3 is TGTGCCAGCAGGGTTCAGGGGGGTACGCAGTATTTT.

CDR3 region: CASSFGDRAYNEQFF. The CDR3 DNA reads TGTGCCAGCAGCTTTGGAGACAGGGCCTACAATGAGCAGTTCTTC. The chain recombines TRBV5-6 with TRBJ2-1; TRBD1 aligns across 7 bases. The CDR3 has 15 amino acids. Germline lookup yields CDR1 SGHDT and CDR2 YYEEEE. The V gene end was trimmed by 2 bases and the J gene end by 2 bases; junction bases not matched to a gene: 4.

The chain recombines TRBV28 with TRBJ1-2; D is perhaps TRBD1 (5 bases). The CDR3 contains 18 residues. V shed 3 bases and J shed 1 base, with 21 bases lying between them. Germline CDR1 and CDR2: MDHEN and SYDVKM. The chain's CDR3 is CASSFYGQGPTYNYGYTF. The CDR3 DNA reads TGTGCCAGCAGTTTTTATGGCCAGGGCCCCACCTATAACTATGGCTACACCTTC.

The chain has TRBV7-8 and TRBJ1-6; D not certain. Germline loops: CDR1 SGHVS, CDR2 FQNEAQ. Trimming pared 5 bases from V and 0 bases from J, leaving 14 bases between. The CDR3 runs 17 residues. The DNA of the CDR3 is TGTGCCAGCAGCCCCTTGAATCGGGGCTCCTATAATTCACCCCTCCACTTT. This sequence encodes CASSPLNRGSYNSPLHF.

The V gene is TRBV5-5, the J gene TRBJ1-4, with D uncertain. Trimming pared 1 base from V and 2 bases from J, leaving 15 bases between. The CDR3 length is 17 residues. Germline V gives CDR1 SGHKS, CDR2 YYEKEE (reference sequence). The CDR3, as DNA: TGTGCCAGCAGCTTGAGCCAGAGCGTGCACACTAATGAAAAACTGTTTTTT. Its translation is CASSLSQSVHTNEKLFF.

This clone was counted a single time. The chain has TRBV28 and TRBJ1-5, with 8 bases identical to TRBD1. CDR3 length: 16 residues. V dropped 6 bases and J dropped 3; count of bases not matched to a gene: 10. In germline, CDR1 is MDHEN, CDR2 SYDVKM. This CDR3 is CASRNGQGGDNQPQHF. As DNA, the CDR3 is TGTGCCAGCAGAAACGGACAGGGCGGAGACAATCAGCCCCAGCATTTT.

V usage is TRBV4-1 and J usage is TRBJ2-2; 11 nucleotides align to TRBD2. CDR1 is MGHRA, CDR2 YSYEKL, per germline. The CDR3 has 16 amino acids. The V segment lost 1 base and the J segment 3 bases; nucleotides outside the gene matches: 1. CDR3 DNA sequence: TGCGCCAGCAGCCAAGTACTAGCGGGGGACACCGGGGAGCTGTTTTTT. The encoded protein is CASSQVLAGDTGELFF.

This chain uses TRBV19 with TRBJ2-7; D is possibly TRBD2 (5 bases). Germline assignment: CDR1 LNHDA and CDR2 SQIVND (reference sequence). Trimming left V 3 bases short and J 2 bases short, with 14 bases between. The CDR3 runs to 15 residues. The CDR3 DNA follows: TGTGCCAGTAGTATCGTAGACGGGAATACCTACGAGCAGTACTTC. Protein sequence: CASSIVDGNTYEQYF.

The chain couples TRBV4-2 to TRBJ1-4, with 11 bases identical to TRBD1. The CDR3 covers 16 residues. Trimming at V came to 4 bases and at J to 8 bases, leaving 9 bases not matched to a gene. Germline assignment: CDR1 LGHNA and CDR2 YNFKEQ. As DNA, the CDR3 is TGTGCCAGCAGCCTCTCGTGGGGACAGGGGGACGAAAAACTGTTTTTT. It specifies CASSLSWGQGDEKLFF.

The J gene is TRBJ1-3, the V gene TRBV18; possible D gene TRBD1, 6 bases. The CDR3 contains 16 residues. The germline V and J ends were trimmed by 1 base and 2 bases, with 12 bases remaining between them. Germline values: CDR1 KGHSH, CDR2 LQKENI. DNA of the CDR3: TGTGCCAGCTCACCACTTGGCAGGGGTGCTGGAAACACCATATATTTT. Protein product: CASSPLGRGAGNTIYF.

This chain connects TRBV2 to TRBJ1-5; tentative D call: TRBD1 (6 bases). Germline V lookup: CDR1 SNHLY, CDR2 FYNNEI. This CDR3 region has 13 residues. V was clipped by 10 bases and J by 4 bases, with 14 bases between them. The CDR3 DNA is TGTGCCACCCAGGGACAAGCGAATCAGCCCCAGCATTTT. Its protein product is CATQGQANQPQHF.

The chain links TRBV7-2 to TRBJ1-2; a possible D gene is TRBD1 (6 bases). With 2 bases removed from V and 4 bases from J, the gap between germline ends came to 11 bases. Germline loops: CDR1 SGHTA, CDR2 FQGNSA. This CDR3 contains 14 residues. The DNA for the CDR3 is TGTGCCAGCAGCTTAAGTGGGGGGGCCTATGGCTACACCTTC. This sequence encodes CASSLSGGAYGYTF. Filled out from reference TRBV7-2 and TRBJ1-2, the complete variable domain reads GAGVSQSPSNKVTEKGKDVELRCDPISGHTALYWYRQSLGQGLEFLIYFQGNSAPDKSGLPSDRFSAERTGGSVSTLTIQRTQQEDSAVYLCASSLSGGAYGYTFGSGTRLTVV.

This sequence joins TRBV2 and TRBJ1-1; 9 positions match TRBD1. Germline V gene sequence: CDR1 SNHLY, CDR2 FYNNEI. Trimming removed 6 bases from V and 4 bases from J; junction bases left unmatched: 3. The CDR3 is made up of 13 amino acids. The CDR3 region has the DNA TGTGCCAGCAGGAAGGACAGGGGCACTGAAGCTTTCTTT. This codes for CASRKDRGTEAFF.